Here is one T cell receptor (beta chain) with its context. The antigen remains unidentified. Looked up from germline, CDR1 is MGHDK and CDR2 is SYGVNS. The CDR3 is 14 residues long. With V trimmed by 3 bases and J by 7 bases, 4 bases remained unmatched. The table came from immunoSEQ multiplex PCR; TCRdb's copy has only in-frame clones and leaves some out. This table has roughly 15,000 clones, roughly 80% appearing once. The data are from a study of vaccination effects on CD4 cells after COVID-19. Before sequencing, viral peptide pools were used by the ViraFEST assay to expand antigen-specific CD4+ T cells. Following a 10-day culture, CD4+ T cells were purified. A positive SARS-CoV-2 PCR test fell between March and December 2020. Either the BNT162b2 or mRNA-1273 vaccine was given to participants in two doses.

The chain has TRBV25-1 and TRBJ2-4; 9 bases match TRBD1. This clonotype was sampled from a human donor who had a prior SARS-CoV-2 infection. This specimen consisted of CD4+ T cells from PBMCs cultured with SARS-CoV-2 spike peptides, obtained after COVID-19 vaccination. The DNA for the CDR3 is TGTGCCAGCAGTGAGGGACAGGGTGGGAACATTCAGTACTTC. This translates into CASSEGQGGNIQYF.